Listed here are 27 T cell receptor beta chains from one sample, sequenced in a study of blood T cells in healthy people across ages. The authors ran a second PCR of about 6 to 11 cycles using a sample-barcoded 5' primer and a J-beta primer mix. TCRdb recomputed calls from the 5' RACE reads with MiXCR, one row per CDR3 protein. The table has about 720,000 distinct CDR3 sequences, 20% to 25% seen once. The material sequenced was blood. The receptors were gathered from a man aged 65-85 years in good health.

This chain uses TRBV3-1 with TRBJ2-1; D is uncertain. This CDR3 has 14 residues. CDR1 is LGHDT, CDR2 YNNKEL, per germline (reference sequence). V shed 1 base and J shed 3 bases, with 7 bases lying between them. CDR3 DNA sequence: TGTGCCAGCAGCCAAGGGGCCAACTACAATGAGCAGTTCTTC. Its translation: CASSQGANYNEQFF.

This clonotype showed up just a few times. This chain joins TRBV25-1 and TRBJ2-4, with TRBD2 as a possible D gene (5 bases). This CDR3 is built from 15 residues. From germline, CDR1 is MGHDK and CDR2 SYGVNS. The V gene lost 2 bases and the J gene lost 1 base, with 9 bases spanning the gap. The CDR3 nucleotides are TGTGCCAGCAGTGAACCCGGACTCGCCAAAAACATTCAGTACTTC. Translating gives CASSEPGLAKNIQYF.

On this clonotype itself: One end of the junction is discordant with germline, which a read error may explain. CDR3 nucleotides: TGTGCCGGCAGCGAACCGGGACAAAACACCGGGGAGCTGTTTTTT. Its protein is CAGSEPGQNTGELFF. The chain combines TRBV7-9 with TRBJ2-2, with a weak D call TRBD1 (6 bases). The length of the CDR3 is 15 residues. Germline CDR1 and CDR2: SEHNR and FQNEAQ (reference sequence).

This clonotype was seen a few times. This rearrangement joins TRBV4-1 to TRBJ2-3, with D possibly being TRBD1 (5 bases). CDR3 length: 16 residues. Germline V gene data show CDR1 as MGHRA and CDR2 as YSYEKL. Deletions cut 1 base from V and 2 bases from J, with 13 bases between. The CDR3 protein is CASSQAYGAHTDTQYF. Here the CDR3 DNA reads TGCGCCAGCAGCCAAGCTTATGGGGCACACACAGATACGCAGTATTTT.

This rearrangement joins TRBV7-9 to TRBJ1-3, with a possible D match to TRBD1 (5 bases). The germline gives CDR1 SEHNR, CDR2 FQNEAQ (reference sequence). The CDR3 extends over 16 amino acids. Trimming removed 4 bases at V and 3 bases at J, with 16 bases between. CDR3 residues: CASSWRLEGHGNTIYF. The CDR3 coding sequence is TGTGCCAGCAGCTGGCGGTTGGAGGGGCATGGAAACACCATATATTTT.

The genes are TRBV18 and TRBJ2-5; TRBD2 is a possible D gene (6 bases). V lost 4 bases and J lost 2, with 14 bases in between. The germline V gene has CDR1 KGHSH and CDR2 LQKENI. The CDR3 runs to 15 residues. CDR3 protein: CASSQGSSGQETQYF. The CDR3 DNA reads TGTGCCAGCTCACAGGGATCAAGCGGGCAAGAGACCCAGTACTTC. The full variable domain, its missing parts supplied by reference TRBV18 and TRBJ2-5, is NAGVMQNPRHLVRRRGQEARLRCSPMKGHSHVYWYRQLPEEGLKFMVYLQKENIIDESGMPKERFSAEFPKEGPSILRIQQVVRGDSAAYFCASSQGSSGQETQYFGPGTRLLVL.

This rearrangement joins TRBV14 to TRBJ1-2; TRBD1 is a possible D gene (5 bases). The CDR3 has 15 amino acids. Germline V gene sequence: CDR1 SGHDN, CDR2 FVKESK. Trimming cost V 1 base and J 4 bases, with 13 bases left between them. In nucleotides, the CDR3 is TGTGCCAGCAGCCAAGTCCGCACGGGGCTCTATGGCTACACCTTC. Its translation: CASSQVRTGLYGYTF.

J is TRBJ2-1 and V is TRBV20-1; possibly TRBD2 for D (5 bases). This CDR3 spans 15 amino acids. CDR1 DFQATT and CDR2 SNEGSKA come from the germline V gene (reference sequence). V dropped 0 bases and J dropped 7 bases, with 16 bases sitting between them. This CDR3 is CSARDERTLRNEQFF. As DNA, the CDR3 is TGCAGTGCTAGAGACGAGCGGACCTTGCGGAATGAGCAGTTCTTC.

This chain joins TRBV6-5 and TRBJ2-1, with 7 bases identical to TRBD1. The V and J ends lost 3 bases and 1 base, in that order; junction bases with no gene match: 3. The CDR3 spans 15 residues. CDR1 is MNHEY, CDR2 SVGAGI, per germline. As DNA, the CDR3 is TGTGCCAGCAGTTATAGGGGGCGGTCCTACAATGAGCAGTTCTTC. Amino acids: CASSYRGRSYNEQFF.

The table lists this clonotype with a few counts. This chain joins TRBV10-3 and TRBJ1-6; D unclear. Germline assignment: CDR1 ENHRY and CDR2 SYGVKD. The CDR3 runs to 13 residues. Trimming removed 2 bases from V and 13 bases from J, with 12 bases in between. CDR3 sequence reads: CAISEERDVPLHF. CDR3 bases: TGTGCCATCAGTGAGGAAAGGGATGTGCCCCTCCACTTT.

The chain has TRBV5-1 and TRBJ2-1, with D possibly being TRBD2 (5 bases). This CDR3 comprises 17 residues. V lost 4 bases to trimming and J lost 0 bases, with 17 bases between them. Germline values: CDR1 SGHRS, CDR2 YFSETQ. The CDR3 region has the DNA TGCGCCAGCAGCCCCTATTTAGCGTCGAGCTCCTACAATGAGCAGTTCTTC. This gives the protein CASSPYLASSSYNEQFF. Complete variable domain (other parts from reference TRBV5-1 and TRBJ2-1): KAGVTQTPRYLIKTRGQQVTLSCSPISGHRSVSWYQQTPGQGLQFLFEYFSETQRNKGNFPGRFSGRQFSNSRSEMNVSTLELGDSALYLCASSPYLASSSYNEQFFGPGTRLTVL.

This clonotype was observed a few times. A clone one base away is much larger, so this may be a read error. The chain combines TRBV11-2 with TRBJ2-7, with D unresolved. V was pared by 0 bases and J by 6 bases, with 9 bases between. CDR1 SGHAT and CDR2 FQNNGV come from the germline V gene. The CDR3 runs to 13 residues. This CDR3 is CASSLEAGCEQYF. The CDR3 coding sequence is TGTGCCAGCAGCTTAGAAGCAGGTTGCGAGCAGTACTTC.

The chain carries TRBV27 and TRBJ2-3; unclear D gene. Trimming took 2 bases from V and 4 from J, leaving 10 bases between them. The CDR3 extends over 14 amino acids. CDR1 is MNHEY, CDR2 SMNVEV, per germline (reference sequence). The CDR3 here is CASSLGAASDTQYF. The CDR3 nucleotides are TGTGCCAGCAGTTTAGGTGCAGCTTCAGATACGCAGTATTTT.

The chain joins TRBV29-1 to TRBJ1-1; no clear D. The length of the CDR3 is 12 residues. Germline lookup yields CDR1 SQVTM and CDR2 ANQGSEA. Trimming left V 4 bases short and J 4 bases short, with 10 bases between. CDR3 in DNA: TGCAGCGTTGCATCCCTTGGCACTGAAGCTTTCTTT. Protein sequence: CSVASLGTEAFF.

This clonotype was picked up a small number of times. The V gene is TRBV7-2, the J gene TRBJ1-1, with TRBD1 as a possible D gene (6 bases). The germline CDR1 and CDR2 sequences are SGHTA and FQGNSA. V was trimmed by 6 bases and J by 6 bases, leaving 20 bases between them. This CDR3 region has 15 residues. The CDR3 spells CASRSPRGAIAEAFF. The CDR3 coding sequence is TGTGCCAGCAGATCCCCTCGGGGGGCGATCGCTGAAGCTTTCTTT.

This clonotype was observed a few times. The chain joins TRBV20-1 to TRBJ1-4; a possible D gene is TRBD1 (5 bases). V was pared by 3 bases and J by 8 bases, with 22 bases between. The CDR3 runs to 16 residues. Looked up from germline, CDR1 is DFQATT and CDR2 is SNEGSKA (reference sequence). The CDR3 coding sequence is TGCAGTGCTAGTCCCCTTGGTAGGGGCGCGGTGGAAAAACTGTTTTTT. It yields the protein CSASPLGRGAVEKLFF.

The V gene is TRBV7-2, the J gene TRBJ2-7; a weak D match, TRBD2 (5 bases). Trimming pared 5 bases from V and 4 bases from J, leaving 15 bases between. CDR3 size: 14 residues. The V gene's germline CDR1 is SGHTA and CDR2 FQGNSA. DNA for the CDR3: TGTGCCAGCAGCACCCCCGGGGTCAGTTACGAGCAGTACTTC. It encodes CASSTPGVSYEQYF.

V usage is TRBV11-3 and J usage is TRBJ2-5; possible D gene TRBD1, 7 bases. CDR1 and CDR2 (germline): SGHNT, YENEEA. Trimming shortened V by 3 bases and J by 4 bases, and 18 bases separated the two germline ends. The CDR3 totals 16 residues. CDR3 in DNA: TGTGCCAGCAGCTTCAGGGGGGATTTGTTGGGAGAGACCCAGTACTTC. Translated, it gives CASSFRGDLLGETQYF.

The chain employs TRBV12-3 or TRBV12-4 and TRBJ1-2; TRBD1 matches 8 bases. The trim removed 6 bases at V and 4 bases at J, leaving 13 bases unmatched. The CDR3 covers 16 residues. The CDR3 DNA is TGTGCCAGCAGCCCGGACAGGGAGGGTTTAGGCTATGGCTACACCTTC. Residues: CASSPDREGLGYGYTF.

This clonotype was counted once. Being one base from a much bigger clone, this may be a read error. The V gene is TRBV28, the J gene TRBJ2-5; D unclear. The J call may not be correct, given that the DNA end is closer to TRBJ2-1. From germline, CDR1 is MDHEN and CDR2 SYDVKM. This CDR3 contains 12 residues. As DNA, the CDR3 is TGTGCCAGCAGGCGGACCTACAATAAGCAGTTCTTC. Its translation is CASRRTYNKQFF.

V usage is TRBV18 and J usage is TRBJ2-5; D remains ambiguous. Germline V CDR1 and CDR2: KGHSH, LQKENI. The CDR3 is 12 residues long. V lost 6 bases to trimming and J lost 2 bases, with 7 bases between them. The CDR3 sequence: CASSILQETQYF. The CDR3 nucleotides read TGTGCCAGCTCCATTTTACAAGAGACCCAGTACTTC.

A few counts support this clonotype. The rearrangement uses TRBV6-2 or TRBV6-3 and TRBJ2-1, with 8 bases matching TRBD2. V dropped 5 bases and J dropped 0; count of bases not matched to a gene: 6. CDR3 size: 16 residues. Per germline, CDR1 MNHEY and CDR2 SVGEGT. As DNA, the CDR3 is TGTGCCAGCAGTCCACTAGCGGACCACTCCTACAATGAGCAGTTCTTC. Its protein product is CASSPLADHSYNEQFF.

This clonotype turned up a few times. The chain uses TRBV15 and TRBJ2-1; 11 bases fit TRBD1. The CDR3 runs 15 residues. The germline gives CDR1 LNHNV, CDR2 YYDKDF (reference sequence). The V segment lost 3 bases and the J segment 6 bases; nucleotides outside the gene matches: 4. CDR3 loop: CATSRGGTGGNEQFF. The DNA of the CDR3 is TGTGCCACCAGCAGGGGAGGGACAGGGGGCAATGAGCAGTTCTTC.

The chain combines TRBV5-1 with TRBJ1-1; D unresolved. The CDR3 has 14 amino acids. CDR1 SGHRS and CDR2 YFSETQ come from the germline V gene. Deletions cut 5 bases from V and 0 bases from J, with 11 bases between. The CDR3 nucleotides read TGCGCCAGCAGTCGGGAGCCCATGAACACTGAAGCTTTCTTT. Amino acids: CASSREPMNTEAFF. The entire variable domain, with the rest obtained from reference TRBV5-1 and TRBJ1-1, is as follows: KAGVTQTPRYLIKTRGQQVTLSCSPISGHRSVSWYQQTPGQGLQFLFEYFSETQRNKGNFPGRFSGRQFSNSRSEMNVSTLELGDSALYLCASSREPMNTEAFFGQGTRLTVV.

CDR3 residues: CASSFDQNQETQYF. The CDR3 DNA sequence: TGTGCCAGCAGCTTTGATCAGAATCAAGAGACCCAGTACTTC. The chain links TRBV5-5 to TRBJ2-5; D is unclear. Germline assignment: CDR1 SGHKS and CDR2 YYEKEE (reference sequence). Trimming cost V 2 bases and J 2 bases, with 10 bases left between them. This CDR3 is built from 14 residues. The full variable domain, its missing parts supplied by reference TRBV5-5 and TRBJ2-5, is DAGVTQSPTHLIKTRGQQVTLRCSPISGHKSVSWYQQVLGQGPQFIFQYYEKEERGRGNFPDRFSARQFPNYSSELNVNALLLGDSALYLCASSFDQNQETQYFGPGTRLLVL.

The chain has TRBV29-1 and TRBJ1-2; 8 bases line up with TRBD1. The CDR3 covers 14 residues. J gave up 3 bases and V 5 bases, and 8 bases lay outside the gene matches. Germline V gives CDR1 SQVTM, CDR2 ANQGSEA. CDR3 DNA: TGCAGCGTTAATTCGGACAGGGTTCACTATGGCTACACCTTC. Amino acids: CSVNSDRVHYGYTF.

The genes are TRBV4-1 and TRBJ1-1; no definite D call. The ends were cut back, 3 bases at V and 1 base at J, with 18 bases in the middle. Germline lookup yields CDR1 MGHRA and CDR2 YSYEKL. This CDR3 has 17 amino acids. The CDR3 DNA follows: TGCGCCAGCAGCCAGGTTCCCGAGCTCAGCAAGAACACTGAAGCTTTCTTT. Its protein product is CASSQVPELSKNTEAFF.